The clone carrying this T cell receptor (beta chain) is labeled as medium-sized. Germline is not matched at one junction end, which may reflect a read error. The data originate from a study of spatial heterogeneity in lung cancer. Turning to the study itself: Alpha-chain detections were consistently fewer than beta-chain detections among the sequences.

CDR1 is SGHTA and CDR2 is FQGNSA in the germline V gene. The CDR3 covers 19 residues. The time point: sample taken at primary tumor resection. In TCRdb, the 5' RACE reads were re-called with MiXCR into one record per CDR3 protein. The data contain about 3,700 distinct CDR3 sequences, approximately 9% of them singletons. The sequence derives from a female donor with early-stage non-small cell lung cancer. Sequenced material: normal lung tissue next to the tumor, taken at surgery. The chain employs TRBV7-2 and TRBJ2-4, with a weak D call TRBD2 (6 bases). The CDR3 protein is CASSLAGRARVFEGNTQYF. The CDR3 bases are TGTGCCAGCAGCTTAGCCGGGAGAGCGAGGGTATTTGAAGGAAACACTCAGTACTTC. Complete variable domain (other parts from reference TRBV7-2 and TRBJ2-4): GAGVSQSPSNKVTEKGKDVELRCDPISGHTALYWYRQSLGQGLEFLIYFQGNSAPDKSGLPSDRFSAERTGGSVSTLTIQRTQQEDSAVYLCASSLAGRARVFEGNTQYFGAGTRLSVL.